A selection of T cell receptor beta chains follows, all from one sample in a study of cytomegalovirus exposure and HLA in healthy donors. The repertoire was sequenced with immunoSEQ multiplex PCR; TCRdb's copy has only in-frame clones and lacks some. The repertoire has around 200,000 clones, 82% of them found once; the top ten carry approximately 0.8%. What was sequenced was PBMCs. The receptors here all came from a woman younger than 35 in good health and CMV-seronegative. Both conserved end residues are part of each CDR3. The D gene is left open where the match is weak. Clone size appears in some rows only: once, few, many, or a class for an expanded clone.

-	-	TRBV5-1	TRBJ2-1	CASSDGLALYNEQFF	TGCGCCAGCAGTGACGGGCTAGCGTTATACAATGAGCAGTTCTTC
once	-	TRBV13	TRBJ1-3	CASSLERLTIYF	TGTGCCAGCAGCTTGGAGCGGTTAACCATATATTTT
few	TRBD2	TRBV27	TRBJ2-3	CASRSSGSPDTQYF	TGTGCCAGCAGAAGCAGCGGGAGTCCAGATACGCAGTATTTT
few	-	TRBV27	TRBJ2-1	CASSFVTSRGNYNEQFF	TGTGCCAGCAGTTTTGTCACTAGCCGTGGTAACTACAATGAGCAGTTCTTC
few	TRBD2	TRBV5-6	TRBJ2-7	CASSLVAGGYEQYF	TGTGCCAGCAGCTTGGTAGCGGGGGGCTACGAGCAGTACTTC
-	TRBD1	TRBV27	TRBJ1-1	CASSPIIEGAFAEAFF	TGTGCCAGCAGTCCCATTATCGAGGGGGCTTTCGCTGAAGCTTTCTTT
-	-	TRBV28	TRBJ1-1	CASVGGNTEAFF	TGTGCCAGCGTGGGGGGGAACACTGAAGCTTTCTTT
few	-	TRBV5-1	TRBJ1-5	CASSTGRGGSQHF	TGCGCCAGCAGCACGGGGAGGGGCGGGTCCCAGCATTTT
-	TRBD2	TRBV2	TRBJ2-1	CASRRTSGSYNEQFF	TGTGCCAGCAGACGGACTAGCGGGAGTTATAATGAGCAGTTCTTC
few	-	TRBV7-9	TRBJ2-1	CASSLGGGSEQFF	TGTGCCAGCAGCTTGGGGGGAGGTAGTGAGCAGTTCTTC
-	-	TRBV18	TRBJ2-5	CASSPRPVEGFGTQYF	TGTGCCAGCTCACCGCGTCCAGTTGAGGGATTCGGGACCCAGTACTTC
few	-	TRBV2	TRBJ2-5	CASTQQETQYF	TGTGCCAGCACTCAGCAAGAGACCCAGTACTTC
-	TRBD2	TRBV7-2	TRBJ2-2	CASSSRGGRATGELFF	TGTGCCAGCAGCTCCCGTGGAGGGAGGGCCACCGGGGAGCTGTTTTTT
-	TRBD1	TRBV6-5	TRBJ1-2	CASRPFPGQIAYTF	TGTGCCAGCAGACCATTTCCGGGACAGATAGCCTACACCTTC
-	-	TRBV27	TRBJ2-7	CASSTQGAGNSYEQYF	TGTGCCAGCAGTACCCAGGGCGCGGGGAACTCCTACGAGCAGTACTTC
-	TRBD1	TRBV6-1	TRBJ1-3	CASSEGTGFLHTIYF	TGTGCCAGCAGTGAGGGGACAGGTTTCCTGCACACCATATATTTT
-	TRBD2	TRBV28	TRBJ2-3	CASSLGAGGGGTDTQYF	TGTGCCAGCAGTTTAGGAGCGGGAGGGGGGGGCACAGATACGCAGTATTTT
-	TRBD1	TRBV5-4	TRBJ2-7	CASSLSGTASYEQYF	TGTGCCAGCAGCTTGTCCGGGACAGCCTCCTACGAGCAGTACTTC
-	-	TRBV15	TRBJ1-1	CATSRDTGTLTAFF	TGTGCCACCAGCAGAGATACGGGAACACTGACAGCTTTCTTT
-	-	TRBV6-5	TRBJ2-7	CASSWGETGSYEQYF	TGTGCCAGCAGCTGGGGGGAGACAGGGTCGTACGAGCAGTACTTC
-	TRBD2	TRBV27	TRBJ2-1	CASSHGGGDEQFF	TGTGCCAGCAGTCACGGGGGGGGAGATGAGCAGTTCTTC
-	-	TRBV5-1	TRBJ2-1	CASSLAGVDEQFF	TGCGCCAGCAGCTTGGCGGGGGTAGATGAGCAGTTCTTC
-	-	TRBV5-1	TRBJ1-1	CASSLEAGLEGRTEAFF	TGCGCCAGCAGCTTGGAGGCGGGGTTGGAAGGTAGGACTGAAGCTTTCTTT
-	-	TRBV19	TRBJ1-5	CASSSRDSNQPQHF	TGTGCCAGTAGTTCACGGGATAGCAATCAGCCCCAGCATTTT
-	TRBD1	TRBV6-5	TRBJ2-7	CASTQGQGKYEQYF	TGTGCCAGCACCCAGGGACAGGGGAAATACGAGCAGTACTTC
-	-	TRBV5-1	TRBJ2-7	CASSLELAGYEQYF	TGCGCCAGCAGCTTGGAACTAGCAGGCTACGAGCAGTACTTC
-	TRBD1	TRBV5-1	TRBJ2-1	CASSLLDRGRYNEQFF	TGCGCCAGCAGCCTCCTGGACAGGGGTCGGTACAATGAGCAGTTCTTC
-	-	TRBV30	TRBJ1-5	CAWRQPGGGQPQHF	TGTGCCTGGAGGCAACCCGGGGGGGGTCAGCCCCAGCATTTT
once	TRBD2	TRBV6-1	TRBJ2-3	CASHTLAGVTDTQYF	TGTGCCAGTCACACTTTAGCGGGAGTTACGGATACGCAGTATTTT
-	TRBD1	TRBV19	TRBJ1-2	CASSILGGTGIGGYTF	TGTGCCAGTAGTATACTGGGGGGGACAGGGATCGGAGGCTACACCTTC
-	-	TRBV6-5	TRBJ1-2	CASTPTLLEGYTF	TGTGCCAGCACCCCCACCCTGCTGGAGGGCTACACCTTC
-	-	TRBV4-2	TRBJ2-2	CASSRGTPNTGELFF	TGTGCCAGCAGCCGGGGGACTCCGAACACCGGGGAGCTGTTTTTT
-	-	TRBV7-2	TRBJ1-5	CASSPSGDQPQHF	TGTGCCAGCAGCCCCTCCGGGGATCAGCCCCAGCATTTT
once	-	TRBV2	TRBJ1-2	CASRLQLDISYGYTF	TGTGCCAGCAGGTTGCAGCTGGACATCTCCTATGGCTACACCTTC
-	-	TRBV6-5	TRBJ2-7	CASSYGLNSYEQYF	TGTGCCAGCAGTTACGGACTTAACTCCTACGAGCAGTACTTC
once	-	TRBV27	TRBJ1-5	CASSPLMTGGVNQPQHF	TGTGCCAGCAGCCCCCTAATGACGGGGGGCGTCAATCAGCCCCAGCATTTT
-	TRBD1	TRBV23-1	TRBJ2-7	CASSHVPGQTYEQYF	TGCGCCAGCAGTCATGTGCCGGGACAGACCTACGAGCAGTACTTC
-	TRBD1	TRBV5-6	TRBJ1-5	CASSSDRVGQPQHF	TGTGCCAGCAGCTCCGACAGGGTAGGGCAGCCCCAGCATTTT
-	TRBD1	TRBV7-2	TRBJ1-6	CASSSWTGGNSPLHF	TGTGCCAGCAGCTCATGGACAGGCGGAAATTCACCCCTCCACTTT
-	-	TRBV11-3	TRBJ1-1	CASSSRQHTEAFF	TGTGCCAGCAGCTCCAGACAGCACACTGAAGCTTTCTTT
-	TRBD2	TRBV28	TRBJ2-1	CASSPPGLAGVYNEQFF	TGTGCCAGCAGCCCCCCGGGACTAGCGGGGGTTTACAATGAGCAGTTCTTC
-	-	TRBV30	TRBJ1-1	CAWEAARGSLRLDTEAFF	TGTGCCTGGGAGGCTGCAAGAGGATCCTTGCGCCTGGACACTGAAGCTTTCTTT
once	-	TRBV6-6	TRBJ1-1	CASIDAGTLNTEAFF	TGTGCCAGCATTGATGCCGGGACACTGAACACTGAAGCTTTCTTT
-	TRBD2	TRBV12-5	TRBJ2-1	CASAPGTSPLNEQFF	TGTGCTAGTGCCCCAGGGACTAGCCCCCTTAATGAGCAGTTCTTC
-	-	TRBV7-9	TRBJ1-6	CSSSFYGSPLHF	TGTTCCAGCAGCTTCTACGGGTCACCCCTCCACTTT
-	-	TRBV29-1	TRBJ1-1	CSVQGAGATEAFF	TGCAGCGTTCAAGGGGCAGGGGCCACTGAAGCTTTCTTT
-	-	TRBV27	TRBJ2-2	CASTRSHSVNTGELFF	TGTGCCAGCACCCGGAGCCACTCTGTGAACACCGGGGAGCTGTTTTTT
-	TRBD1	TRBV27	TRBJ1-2	CASSQTTGGSGGYTF	TGTGCCAGCAGTCAAACTACAGGGGGCTCGGGTGGCTACACCTTC
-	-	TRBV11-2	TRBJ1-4	CASSLHRVSNEKLFF	TGTGCCAGCAGCCTCCACAGGGTTTCTAATGAAAAACTGTTTTTT